The next 7 T cell receptor beta chains were all read from a single sample in a study of post-analysis software for immune sequencing data. These receptors have no identified antigens. Study-wide results and caveats: TRBV5-6, TRBV5-1 and TRBV20-1 were among five TRBV segments more frequent in patients than controls.

Presence of unique molecular identifiers characterized the TCR beta cDNA libraries. TCRdb independently ran MiXCR on the PCR reads; one entry per CDR3 protein. The table shows hundreds of thousands of distinct CDR3 sequences, with 55% to 70% occurring only once. Sequencing was done on a sample of blood. All receptors come from a girl aged 2-9 years with multiple sclerosis.

The V and J genes are TRBV29-1 and TRBJ2-3; no definite D call. Trimming took 3 bases from V and 5 from J, leaving 9 bases between them. CDR3 length: 12 residues. CDR1 and CDR2 from the germline V gene are SQVTM and ANQGSEA. CDR3 bases: TGCAGCGTTGATCCCACGGGAGATACGCAGTATTTT. Protein product: CSVDPTGDTQYF.

The rearrangement joins TRBV10-1 to TRBJ2-5, with a tentative D call TRBD2 (6 bases). Germline values: CDR1 WNHNN, CDR2 SYGVQD (reference sequence). The CDR3 totals 15 residues. Trimming left V 0 bases short and J 4 bases short, with 12 bases between. The CDR3 here is CASSESSWGGETQYF. The CDR3 nucleotides are TGCGCCAGCAGTGAGTCAAGTTGGGGAGGAGAGACCCAGTACTTC.

The chain combines TRBV27 with TRBJ2-1; 8 positions agree with TRBD2. Trimming at V came to 5 bases and at J to 8 bases, leaving 8 bases not matched to a gene. This CDR3 has 14 residues. CDR1 is MNHEY, CDR2 SMNVEV, per germline (reference sequence). For the CDR3, the DNA is TGTGCCAGCAGTAATCCACGGGGGGGTTATGAGCAGTTCTTC. This gives the protein CASSNPRGGYEQFF.

The chain is built from TRBV29-1 and TRBJ2-1; TRBD2 aligns across 10 bases. This CDR3 has 13 amino acids. Germline values: CDR1 SQVTM, CDR2 ANQGSEA. The trim removed 3 bases at V and 13 bases at J, leaving 9 bases unmatched. CDR3 residues: CSVDVAGGPVQFF. The DNA for the CDR3 is TGCAGCGTTGATGTAGCGGGGGGACCCGTCCAGTTCTTC.

This chain uses TRBV12-3 or TRBV12-4 with TRBJ2-7; D is perhaps TRBD2 (6 bases). This CDR3 contains 14 residues. Trimming removed 3 bases at V and 2 bases at J, with 11 bases between. CDR3 coding DNA: TGTGCCAGCAGTTTCGGGGGACCCACCTACGAGCAGTACTTC. It is translated as CASSFGGPTYEQYF.

This rearrangement joins TRBV5-1 to TRBJ2-7; TRBD1 matches 8 bases. The germline V gene encodes CDR1 SGHRS and CDR2 YFSETQ. V lost 4 bases to trimming and J lost 6 bases; unmatched junction nucleotides: 9. CDR3 length: 14 amino acids. The CDR3 region is CASSLGQGDVEQYF. CDR3 sequence (DNA): TGCGCCAGCAGCCTAGGACAGGGCGATGTCGAGCAGTACTTC.

This clonotype was seen only a few times. The gene calls are TRBV24-1 and TRBJ2-1; D gene uncertain. Trimming removed 5 bases at V and 6 bases at J, with 4 bases between. Germline CDR1 KGHDR, CDR2 SFDVKD. This CDR3 spans 11 amino acids. CDR3 sequence reads: CATSVGNEQFF. CDR3 DNA: TGTGCCACCAGTGTGGGCAATGAGCAGTTCTTC.